Below, one T cell receptor (beta chain) is given with its context. Its target is unknown. The V and J ends lost 3 bases and 6 bases respectively, with 11 bases between them. The CDR3 sequence is 13 residues long. The data stem from a study of blood T cells in healthy people across ages. The study's findings and limits: Greater diversity and more naive CD4+ cells were seen in long-lived donors than in aged donors.

With a J-beta primer mix and a sample-barcoded 5' primer, a second PCR ran about 7 to 12 cycles. TCRdb redid the calling of the 5' RACE reads with MiXCR, one entry per CDR3 protein. The sample includes around 320,000 distinct CDR3 sequences, around 27% of them seen just once. The gene calls are TRBV12-3 or TRBV12-4 and TRBJ1-1; D gene ambiguous. This clonotype was sampled from a woman between 65 and 79 years old in good health. The source material was blood. This chain's CDR3 is CASSFGGGAEAFF. As DNA, the CDR3 is TGTGCCAGCAGTTTTGGTGGCGGGGCTGAAGCTTTCTTT.